This TCR beta chain stems from a study of CD8+CD57+ T cells in acquired aplastic anemia. Study context: The sorted CD4+ and CD8+ cells yielded an average around 3 ug of DNA. Study conclusions and caveats: Researchers reported that CD8+ Simpson's diversity was not significantly different in patients versus controls.

For this clonotype: Its antigen is unidentified.

CDR1 is SGHTA, CDR2 FQGNSA, per germline. V lost 6 bases to trimming and J lost 6 bases, with 17 bases between them. The CDR3 sequence is 14 residues long. The template for TCR beta VDJ and CDR3 sequence profiling was genomic DNA. MiXCR, run by TCRdb on the reads, gives a single entry per CDR3 protein. Of about 400,000 distinct CDR3 sequences listed, about two thirds are singletons. J is TRBJ1-2 and V is TRBV7-2; D unclear. This clonotype originated in a human donor in good health, serving as a control. The sample comprised sorted CD4+, CD8+, or CD8+CD57+ T cells (not recorded which) from PBMCs. The chain's CDR3 is CASRFYDNGNGYTF. The CDR3, as DNA: TGTGCCAGCAGGTTCTATGATAATGGGAATGGCTACACCTTC.